The clone carrying this T cell receptor (beta chain) was detected many times. The source of the sample is a study of spatial heterogeneity in lung cancer. The time point: blood at routine non-recurrence follow-up after resection. Whole RNA, isolated from tumor, nontumor lung or frozen PBMC, was sequenced without prior sorting. The CDR3 consists of 15 residues. Trimming stripped 6 bases from V and 5 bases from J, with 14 bases between. From germline, CDR1 is MNHEY and CDR2 SVGEGT. Every TCR cDNA molecule carried a tag that served as a unique molecular identifier. Each CDR3 protein gets one entry after TCRdb re-called the 5' RACE reads with MiXCR. The sample consists of some 36,000 distinct CDR3 sequences, 6.5% to 9.5% of them appearing once.

V and J are TRBV6-2 or TRBV6-3 and TRBJ1-6, with D uncertain. The sequence came from a male donor with early-stage non-small cell lung cancer. The source was PBMCs, collected at follow-up. The CDR3 DNA sequence: TGTGCCAGCAGACCGCCGGGGTTTGATAATTCACCCCTCCACTTT. Amino acids: CASRPPGFDNSPLHF.